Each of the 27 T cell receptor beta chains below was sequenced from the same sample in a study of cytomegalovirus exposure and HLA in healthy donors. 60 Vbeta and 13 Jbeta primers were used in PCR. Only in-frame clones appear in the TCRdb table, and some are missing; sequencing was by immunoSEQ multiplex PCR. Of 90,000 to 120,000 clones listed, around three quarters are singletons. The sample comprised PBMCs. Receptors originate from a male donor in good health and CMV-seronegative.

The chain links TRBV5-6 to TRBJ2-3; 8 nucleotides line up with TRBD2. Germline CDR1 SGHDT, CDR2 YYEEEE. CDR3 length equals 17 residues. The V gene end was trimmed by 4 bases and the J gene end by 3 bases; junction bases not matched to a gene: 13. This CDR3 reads CASSPRRIAGLTDTQYF. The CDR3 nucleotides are TGTGCCAGCAGCCCACGGAGAATAGCGGGATTAACAGATACGCAGTATTTT.

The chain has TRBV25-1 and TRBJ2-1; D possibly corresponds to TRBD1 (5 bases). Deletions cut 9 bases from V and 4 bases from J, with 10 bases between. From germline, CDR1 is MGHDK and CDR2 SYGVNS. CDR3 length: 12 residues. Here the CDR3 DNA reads TGTGCCAGTTTTACAGGTTACAATGAGCAGTTCTTC. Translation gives CASFTGYNEQFF.

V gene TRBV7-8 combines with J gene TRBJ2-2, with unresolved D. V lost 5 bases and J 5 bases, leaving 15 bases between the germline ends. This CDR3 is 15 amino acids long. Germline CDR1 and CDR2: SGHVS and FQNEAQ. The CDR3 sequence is CASSLGSLGTGELFF. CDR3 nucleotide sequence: TGTGCCAGCAGCCTAGGAAGTCTCGGTACCGGGGAGCTGTTTTTT.

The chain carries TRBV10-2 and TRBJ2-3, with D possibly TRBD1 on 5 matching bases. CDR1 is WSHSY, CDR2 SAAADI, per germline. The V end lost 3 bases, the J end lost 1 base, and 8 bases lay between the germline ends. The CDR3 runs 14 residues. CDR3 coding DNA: TGCGCCAGCAGTGACAGGGCCGGCACAGATACGCAGTATTTT. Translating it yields CASSDRAGTDTQYF.

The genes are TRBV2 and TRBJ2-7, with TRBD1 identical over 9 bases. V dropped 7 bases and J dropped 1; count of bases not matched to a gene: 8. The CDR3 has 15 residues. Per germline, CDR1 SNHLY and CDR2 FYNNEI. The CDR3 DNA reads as TGTGCCAGCACTACGGACAGGGGCCGTTCCTACGAGCAGTACTTC. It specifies CASTTDRGRSYEQYF. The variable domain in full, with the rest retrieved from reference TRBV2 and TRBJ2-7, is EPEVTQTPSHQVTQMGQEVILRCVPISNHLYFYWYRQILGQKVEFLVSFYNNEISEKSEIFDDQFSVERPDGSNFTLKIRSTKLEDSAMYFCASTTDRGRSYEQYFGPGTRLTVT.

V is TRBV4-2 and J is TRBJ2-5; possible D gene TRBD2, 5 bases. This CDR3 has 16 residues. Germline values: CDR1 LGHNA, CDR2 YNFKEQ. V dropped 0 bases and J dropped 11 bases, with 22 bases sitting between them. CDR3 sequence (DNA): TGTGCCAGCAGCCAAGAGGAAGGTGCCATCGCCGGGGAGCAGTACTTC. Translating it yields CASSQEEGAIAGEQYF.

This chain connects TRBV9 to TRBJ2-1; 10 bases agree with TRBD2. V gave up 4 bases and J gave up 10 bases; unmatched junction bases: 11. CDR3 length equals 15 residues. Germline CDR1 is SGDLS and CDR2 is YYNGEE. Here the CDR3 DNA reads TGTGCCAGCAGCCTAGGACTAGCGGCTCAAGGGGAGCAGTTCTTC. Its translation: CASSLGLAAQGEQFF.

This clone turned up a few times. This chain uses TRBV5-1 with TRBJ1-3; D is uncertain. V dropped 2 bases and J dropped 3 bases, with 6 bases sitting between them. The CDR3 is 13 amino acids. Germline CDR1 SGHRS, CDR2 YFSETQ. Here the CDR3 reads CASSLNFGNTIYF. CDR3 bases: TGCGCCAGCAGCTTAAACTTTGGAAACACCATATATTTT.

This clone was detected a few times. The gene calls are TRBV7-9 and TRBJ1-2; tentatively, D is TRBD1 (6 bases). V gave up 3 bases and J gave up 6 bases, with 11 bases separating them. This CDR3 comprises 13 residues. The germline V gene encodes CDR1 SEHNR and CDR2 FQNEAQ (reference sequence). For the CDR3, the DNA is TGTGCCAGCAGCTTCCCAGGGGCAAATGGCTACACCTTC. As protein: CASSFPGANGYTF.

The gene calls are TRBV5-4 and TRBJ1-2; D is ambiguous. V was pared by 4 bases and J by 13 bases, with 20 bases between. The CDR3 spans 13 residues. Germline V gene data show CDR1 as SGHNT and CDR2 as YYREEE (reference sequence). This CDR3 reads CASSPLGRSGLTF. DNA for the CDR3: TGTGCCAGCAGCCCCCTAGGGAGGTCAGGCCTCACCTTC.

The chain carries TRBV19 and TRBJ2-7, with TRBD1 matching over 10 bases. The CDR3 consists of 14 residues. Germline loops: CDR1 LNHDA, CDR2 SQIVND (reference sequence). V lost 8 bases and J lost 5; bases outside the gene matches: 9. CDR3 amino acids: CASSRQGAYDEQYF. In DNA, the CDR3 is TGTGCCAGTTCGAGACAGGGGGCCTACGACGAGCAGTACTTC.

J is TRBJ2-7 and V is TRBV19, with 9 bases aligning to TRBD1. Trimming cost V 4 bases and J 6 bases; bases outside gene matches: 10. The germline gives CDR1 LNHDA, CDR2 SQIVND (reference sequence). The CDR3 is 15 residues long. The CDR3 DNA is TGTGCCAGTAGTACTCCGGGACAGGGTATAGGCGAGCAGTACTTC. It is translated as CASSTPGQGIGEQYF.

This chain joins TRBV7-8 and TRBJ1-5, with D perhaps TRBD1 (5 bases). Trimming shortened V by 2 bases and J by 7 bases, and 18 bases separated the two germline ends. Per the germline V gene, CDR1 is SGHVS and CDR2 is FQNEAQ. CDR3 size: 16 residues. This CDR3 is CASSLFSGGSGQPQHF. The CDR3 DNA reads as TGTGCCAGCAGCTTATTTTCGGGGGGATCCGGCCAGCCCCAGCATTTT.

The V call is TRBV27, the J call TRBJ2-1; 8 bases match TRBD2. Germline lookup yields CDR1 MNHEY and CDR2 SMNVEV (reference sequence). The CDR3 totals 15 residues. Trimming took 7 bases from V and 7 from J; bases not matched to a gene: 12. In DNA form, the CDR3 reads TGTGCCAGCACCCCCCGACAGCGGGAGTGGAATGAGCAGTTCTTC. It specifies CASTPRQREWNEQFF.

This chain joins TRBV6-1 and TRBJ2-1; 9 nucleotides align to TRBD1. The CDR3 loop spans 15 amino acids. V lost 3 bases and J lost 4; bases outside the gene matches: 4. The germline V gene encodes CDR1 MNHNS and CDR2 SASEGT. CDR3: CASSDRTGDYNEQFF. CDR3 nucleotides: TGTGCCAGCAGTGATCGGACAGGGGATTACAATGAGCAGTTCTTC.

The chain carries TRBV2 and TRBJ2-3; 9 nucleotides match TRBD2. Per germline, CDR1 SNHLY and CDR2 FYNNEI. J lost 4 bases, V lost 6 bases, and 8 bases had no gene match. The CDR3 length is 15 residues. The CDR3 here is CASRSGTSSADTQYF. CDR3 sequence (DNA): TGTGCCAGCAGGTCCGGGACTAGCAGCGCAGATACGCAGTATTTT.

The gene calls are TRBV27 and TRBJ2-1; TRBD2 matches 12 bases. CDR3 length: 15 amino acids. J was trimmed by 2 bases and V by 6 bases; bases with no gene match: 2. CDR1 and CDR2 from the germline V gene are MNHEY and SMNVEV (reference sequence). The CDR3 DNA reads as TGTGCCAGCAGCAGGACTAGCGGGGCCTACAATGAGCAGTTCTTC. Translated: CASSRTSGAYNEQFF.

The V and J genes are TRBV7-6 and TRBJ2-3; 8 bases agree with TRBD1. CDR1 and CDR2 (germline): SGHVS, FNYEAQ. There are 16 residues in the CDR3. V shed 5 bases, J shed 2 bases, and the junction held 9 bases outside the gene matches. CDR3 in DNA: TGTGCCAGCAGCCATCCCCGGGGACAGGTCACAGATACGCAGTATTTT. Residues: CASSHPRGQVTDTQYF.

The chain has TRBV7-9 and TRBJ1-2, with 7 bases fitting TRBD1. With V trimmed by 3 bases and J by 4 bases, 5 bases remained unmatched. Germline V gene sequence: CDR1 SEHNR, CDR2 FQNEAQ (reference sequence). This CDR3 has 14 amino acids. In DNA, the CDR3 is TGTGCCAGCAGCTTTACAGGGGCCACCTATGGCTACACCTTC. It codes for CASSFTGATYGYTF.

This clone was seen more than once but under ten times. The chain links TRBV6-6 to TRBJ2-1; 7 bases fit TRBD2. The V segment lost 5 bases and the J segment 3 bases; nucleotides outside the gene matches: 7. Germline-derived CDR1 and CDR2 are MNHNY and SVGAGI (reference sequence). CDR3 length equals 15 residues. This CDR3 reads CASSKAGLDYNEQFF. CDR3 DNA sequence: TGTGCCAGCAGTAAAGCGGGACTGGACTACAATGAGCAGTTCTTC.

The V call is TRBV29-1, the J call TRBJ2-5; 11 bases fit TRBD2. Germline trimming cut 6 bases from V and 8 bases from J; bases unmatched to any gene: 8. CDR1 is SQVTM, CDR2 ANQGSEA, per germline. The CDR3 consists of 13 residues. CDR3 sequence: CSVPWTSGSTQYF. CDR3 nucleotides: TGCAGCGTCCCCTGGACTAGCGGGTCCACCCAGTACTTC.

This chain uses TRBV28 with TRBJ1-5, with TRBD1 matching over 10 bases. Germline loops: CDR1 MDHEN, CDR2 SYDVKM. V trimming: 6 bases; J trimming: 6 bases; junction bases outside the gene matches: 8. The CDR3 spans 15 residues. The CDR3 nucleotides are TGTGCCAGCAGCCGACAGGGGGCCTCGGGTCAGCCCCAGCATTTT. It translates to CASSRQGASGQPQHF.

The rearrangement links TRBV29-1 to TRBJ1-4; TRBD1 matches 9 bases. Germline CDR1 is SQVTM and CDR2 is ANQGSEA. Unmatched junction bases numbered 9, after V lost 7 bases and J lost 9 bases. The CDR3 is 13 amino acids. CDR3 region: CSAYPGQGKKLFF. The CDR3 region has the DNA TGCAGCGCCTACCCGGGACAGGGTAAAAAACTGTTTTTT.

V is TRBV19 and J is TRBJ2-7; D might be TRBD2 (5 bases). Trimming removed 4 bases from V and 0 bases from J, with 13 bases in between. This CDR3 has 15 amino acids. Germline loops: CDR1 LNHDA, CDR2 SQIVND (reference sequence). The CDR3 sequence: CASSNPGEVSYEQYF. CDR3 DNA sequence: TGTGCCAGTAGTAACCCCGGGGAAGTCTCCTACGAGCAGTACTTC.

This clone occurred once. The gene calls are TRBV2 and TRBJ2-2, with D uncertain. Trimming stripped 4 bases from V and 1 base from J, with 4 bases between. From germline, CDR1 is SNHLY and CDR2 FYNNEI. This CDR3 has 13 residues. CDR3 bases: TGTGCCAGCAGTGTCCAGAACACCGGGGAGCTGTTTTTT. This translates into CASSVQNTGELFF.

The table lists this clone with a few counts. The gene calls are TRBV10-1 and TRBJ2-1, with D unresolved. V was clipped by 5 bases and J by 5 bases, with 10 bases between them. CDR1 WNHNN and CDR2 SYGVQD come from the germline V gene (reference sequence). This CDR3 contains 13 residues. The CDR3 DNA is TGCGCCAGCAGTAATAATCGGGACAATGAGCAGTTCTTC. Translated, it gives CASSNNRDNEQFF.

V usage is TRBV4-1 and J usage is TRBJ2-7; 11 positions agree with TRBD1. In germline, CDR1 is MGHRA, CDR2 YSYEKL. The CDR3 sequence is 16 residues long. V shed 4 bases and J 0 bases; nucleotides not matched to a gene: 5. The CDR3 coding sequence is TGCGCCAGCAGCCGAGGACAGGGGGCAAGCTCCTACGAGCAGTACTTC. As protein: CASSRGQGASSYEQYF.